Below, 8 T cell receptor beta chains from the same sample are listed, as sequenced in a study of cytomegalovirus exposure and HLA in healthy donors. The PCR was carried out with 60 Vbeta primers and 13 Jbeta primers. The protocol was immunoSEQ multiplex PCR, while the TCRdb copy is restricted to in-frame clones and leaves out a portion. Altogether around 100,000 clones are present, roughly 74% being singletons, with the ten largest covering about a sixth. Sequencing was done on a sample of PBMCs. These receptors were taken from a woman between 18 and 30 years old in good health and CMV-seropositive.

Note on this clone: Other DNA sequences in this sample translate to the same CDR3. The chain combines TRBV4-2 with TRBJ1-4; D not resolved. V gave up 1 base and J gave up 4 bases, with 4 bases separating them. CDR3 length equals 13 residues. CDR1 LGHNA and CDR2 YNFKEQ come from the germline V gene. As DNA, the CDR3 is TGTGCCAGCAGCCAAGCCCTTAATGAAAAACTGTTTTTT. This sequence encodes CASSQALNEKLFF.

This rearrangement joins TRBV5-4 to TRBJ2-1, with TRBD2 identical over 7 bases. CDR1 and CDR2 from the germline V gene are SGHNT and YYREEE (reference sequence). V dropped 4 bases and J dropped 5; count of bases not matched to a gene: 9. This CDR3 is built from 15 residues. The CDR3 DNA reads as TGTGCCAGCAGCGCCGGACTAGGGGAAAACAATGAGCAGTTCTTC. It translates to CASSAGLGENNEQFF.

The genes are TRBV6-5 and TRBJ1-4, with D possibly matching TRBD1 (5 bases). Germline CDR1 MNHEY, CDR2 SVGAGI. CDR3 length: 14 amino acids. The V end lost 5 bases, the J end lost 3 bases, and 10 bases lay between the germline ends. The CDR3 coding sequence is TGTGCCAGCAGTCGACAGTCTTCTAATGAAAAACTGTTTTTT. Its protein product is CASSRQSSNEKLFF.

The chain employs TRBV5-4 and TRBJ2-2; 13 bases are a match to TRBD2. The germline V gene encodes CDR1 SGHNT and CDR2 YYREEE (reference sequence). The CDR3 covers 18 residues. V lost 4 bases, J lost 1 base, and 7 bases stayed unmatched. CDR3: CASSGGGLAGRNTGELFF. Written as DNA, the CDR3 is TGTGCCAGCAGCGGGGGGGGACTAGCGGGACGGAACACCGGGGAGCTGTTTTTT.

This clone has only one observation. The CDR3 sequence is CASGSGRAGNEKLFF. CDR3 DNA sequence: TGTGCCAGCGGCTCCGGGAGGGCTGGTAATGAAAAACTGTTTTTT. J is TRBJ1-4 and V is TRBV6-5; D unresolved. Germline loops: CDR1 MNHEY, CDR2 SVGAGI. The CDR3 is 15 residues long. V gave up 8 bases and J gave up 4 bases, with 17 bases separating them.

This clone was seen once. The chain has TRBV11-2 and TRBJ1-1; D perhaps matches TRBD1 (5 bases). CDR3 length: 13 residues. Germline V gives CDR1 SGHAT, CDR2 FQNNGV. The V end lost 2 bases, the J end lost 3 bases, and 7 bases lay between the germline ends. CDR3 sequence: CASSLTRDTEAFF. In DNA, the CDR3 is TGTGCCAGCAGCTTAACCAGGGACACTGAAGCTTTCTTT.

This clone occurred once. The V call is TRBV7-9, the J call TRBJ2-5, with TRBD1 matching over 12 bases. Germline V lookup: CDR1 SEHNR, CDR2 FQNEAQ (reference sequence). V lost 6 bases and J lost 5; bases outside the gene matches: 7. This CDR3 region has 15 residues. CDR3 sequence: CASSSGTGGWETQYF. The CDR3 DNA follows: TGTGCCAGCAGTTCCGGGACAGGGGGCTGGGAGACCCAGTACTTC.

The rearrangement uses TRBV30 and TRBJ2-3; D ambiguous. The CDR3 extends over 11 amino acids. V was shortened by 4 bases and J by 7 bases, with 9 bases between the two germline ends. Germline loops: CDR1 GTSNPN, CDR2 SVGIG (reference sequence). As DNA, the CDR3 is TGTGCCTGGATAGCTGTTCATACGCAGTATTTT. It translates to CAWIAVHTQYF.